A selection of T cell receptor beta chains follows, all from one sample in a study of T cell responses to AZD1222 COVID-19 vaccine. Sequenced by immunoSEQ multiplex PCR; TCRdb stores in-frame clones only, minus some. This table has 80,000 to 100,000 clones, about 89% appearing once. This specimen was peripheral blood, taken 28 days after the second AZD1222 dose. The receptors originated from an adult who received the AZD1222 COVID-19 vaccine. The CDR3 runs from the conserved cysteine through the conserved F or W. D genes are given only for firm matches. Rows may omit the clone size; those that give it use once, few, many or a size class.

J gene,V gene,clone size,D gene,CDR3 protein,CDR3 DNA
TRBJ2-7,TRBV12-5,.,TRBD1,CASGSGTGTFNEQYF,TGTGCTAGTGGTTCCGGGACAGGAACGTTCAACGAGCAGTACTTC
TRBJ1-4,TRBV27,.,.,CASSLTGFNEKLFF,TGTGCCAGCAGTTTAACGGGGTTCAATGAAAAACTGTTTTTT
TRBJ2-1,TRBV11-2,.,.,CASSLLLPTYNEQFF,TGTGCCAGCAGCCTCCTCTTACCGACCTACAATGAGCAGTTCTTC
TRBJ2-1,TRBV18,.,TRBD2,CASSPRAGGNYNEQFF,TGTGCCAGCTCACCACGCGCCGGGGGGAACTACAATGAGCAGTTCTTC
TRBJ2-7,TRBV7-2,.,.,CASSLGGGSYEQYF,TGTGCCAGCAGCTTAGGCGGAGGGTCCTACGAGCAGTACTTC
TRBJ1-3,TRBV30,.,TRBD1,CAWRTGEENTIYF,TGTGCCTGGAGGACAGGGGAGGAGAACACCATATATTTT
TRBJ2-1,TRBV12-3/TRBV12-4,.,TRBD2,CASSLSGPNEQFF,TGTGCCAGCAGTCTTAGCGGGCCCAATGAGCAGTTCTTC
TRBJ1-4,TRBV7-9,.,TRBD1,CASSLGRGTGEKLFF,TGTGCCAGCAGCTTAGGAAGGGGGACAGGAGAAAAACTGTTTTTT
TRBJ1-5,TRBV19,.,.,CASTQFDGNQPQHF,TGTGCCAGTACCCAATTTGATGGCAATCAGCCCCAGCATTTT
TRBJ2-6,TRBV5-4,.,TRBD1,CASSFETGGAGANVLTF,TGTGCCAGCAGCTTCGAGACAGGGGGCGCTGGGGCCAACGTCCTGACTTTC
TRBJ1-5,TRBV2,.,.,CASEGQGLGNQPQHF,TGTGCCAGCGAGGGCCAGGGATTAGGCAATCAGCCCCAGCATTTT
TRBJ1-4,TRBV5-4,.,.,CASSLGGSNEKLFF,TGTGCCAGCAGCTTGGGAGGGTCTAATGAAAAACTGTTTTTT
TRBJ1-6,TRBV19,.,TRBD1,CASSIAGQGNSPLHF,TGTGCCAGTAGTATAGCGGGACAGGGGAATTCACCCCTCCACTTT
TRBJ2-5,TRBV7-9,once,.,CASSLAGGAETQYF,TGTGCCAGCAGCTTAGCGGGGGGGGCAGAGACCCAGTACTTC
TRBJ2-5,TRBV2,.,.,CASSEGETQYF,TGTGCCAGCAGTGAAGGGGAGACCCAGTACTTC
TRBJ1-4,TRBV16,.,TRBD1,CASSQSRGGGEKLFF,TGTGCCAGCAGCCAATCCCGAGGGGGCGGTGAAAAACTGTTTTTT
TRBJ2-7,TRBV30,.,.,CAWSVKDGVEQYF,TGTGCCTGGAGTGTAAAAGACGGGGTCGAGCAGTACTTC
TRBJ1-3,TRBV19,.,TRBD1,CASSRGQAGNTIYF,TGTGCCAGTAGTAGGGGACAGGCTGGAAACACCATATATTTT
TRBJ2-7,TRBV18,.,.,CASSPPRQGGDEQYF,TGTGCCAGCTCACCACCTCGCCAGGGGGGTGACGAGCAGTACTTC
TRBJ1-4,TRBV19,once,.,CASRNAGTEKLFF,TGTGCCAGTAGAAATGCGGGGACGGAAAAACTGTTTTTT
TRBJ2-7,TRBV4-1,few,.,CASSQAGTSSYEQYF,TGCGCCAGCAGCCAGGCCGGGACTTCCTCCTACGAGCAGTACTTC
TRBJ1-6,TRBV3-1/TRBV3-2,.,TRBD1,CASSQVTGVGSPLHF,TGTGCCAGCAGCCAAGTGACAGGGGTAGGTTCACCCCTCCACTTT
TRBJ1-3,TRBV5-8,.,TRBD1,CASSLTGAGNTIYF,TGTGCCAGCAGTCTTACAGGGGCTGGAAACACCATATATTTT
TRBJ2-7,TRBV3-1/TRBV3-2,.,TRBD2,CASSSPGGGPYF,TGTGCCAGCAGCTCCCCCGGCGGGGGGCCTTACTTC
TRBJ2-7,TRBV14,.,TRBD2,CASSRTSGGHHSYEQYF,TGTGCCAGCAGCCGGACTAGCGGGGGCCATCACTCCTACGAGCAGTACTTC
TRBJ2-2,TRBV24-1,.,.,CATSEQGRTGELFF,TGTGCCACCAGTGAACAGGGACGGACCGGGGAGCTGTTTTTT
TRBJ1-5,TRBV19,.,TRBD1,CASSALDRGGNQPQHF,TGTGCCAGTAGTGCATTAGACAGGGGAGGCAATCAGCCCCAGCATTTT
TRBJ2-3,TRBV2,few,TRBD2,CASSRLAGGEDTQYF,TGTGCCAGCAGTAGACTAGCGGGGGGCGAAGATACGCAGTATTTT
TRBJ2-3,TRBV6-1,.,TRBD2,CASSEAWGQLAGGTTDTQYF,TGTGCCAGCAGTGAAGCGTGGGGCCAACTAGCGGGGGGTACAACAGATACGCAGTATTTT
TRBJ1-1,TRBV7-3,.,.,CASSSQVNTEAFF,TGTGCCAGCAGCTCACAGGTCAACACTGAAGCTTTCTTT
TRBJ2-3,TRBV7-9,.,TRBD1,CASSFGTGAPDTQYF,TGTGCCAGCAGCTTTGGGACAGGGGCCCCAGATACGCAGTATTTT
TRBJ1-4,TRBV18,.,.,CASSPFRVDNEKLFF,TGTGCCAGCTCACCGTTCCGGGTGGATAATGAAAAACTGTTTTTT
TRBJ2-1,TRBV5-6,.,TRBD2,CASSFASGSGGNNEQFF,TGTGCCAGCAGCTTCGCTAGTGGGAGCGGGGGGAACAATGAGCAGTTCTTC
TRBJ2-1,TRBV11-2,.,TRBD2,CASSARLAGGPHNEQFF,TGTGCCAGCAGCGCCCGACTAGCGGGGGGACCTCACAATGAGCAGTTCTTC
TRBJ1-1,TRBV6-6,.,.,CASSNPGRVRAFF,TGTGCCAGCAGTAATCCTGGCCGGGTCAGAGCTTTCTTT
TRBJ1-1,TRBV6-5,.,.,CASSYPGKTEAFF,TGTGCCAGCAGTTATCCGGGGAAAACTGAAGCTTTCTTT
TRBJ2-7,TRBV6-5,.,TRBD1,CASSPGTTGRWEQYF,TGTGCCAGCAGCCCAGGGACGACAGGGCGGTGGGAGCAGTACTTC
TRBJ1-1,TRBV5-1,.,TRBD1,CASSFTGGADTEAFF,TGCGCCAGCAGCTTTACAGGGGGCGCAGACACTGAAGCTTTCTTT
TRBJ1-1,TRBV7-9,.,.,CASSLDTEAFF,TGTGCCAGCAGCTTAGACACTGAAGCTTTCTTT
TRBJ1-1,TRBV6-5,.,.,CASSITQLNTEAFF,TGTGCCAGTTCTATTACTCAACTGAACACTGAAGCTTTCTTT
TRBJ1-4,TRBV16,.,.,CASSQQGRFNEKLFF,TGTGCCAGCAGCCAACAGGGAAGGTTTAATGAAAAACTGTTTTTT
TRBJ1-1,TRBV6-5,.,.,CASSPSRGLPEAFF,TGTGCCAGCAGTCCCAGTCGGGGCCTGCCTGAAGCTTTCTTT
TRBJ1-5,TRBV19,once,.,CASSIVATVAYSNQPQHF,TGTGCCAGTAGTATAGTAGCCACAGTGGCCTATAGCAATCAGCCCCAGCATTTT
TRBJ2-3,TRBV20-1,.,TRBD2,CSASPTSGGASAQYF,TGCAGTGCTAGTCCCACTAGCGGGGGCGCCTCGGCGCAGTATTTT
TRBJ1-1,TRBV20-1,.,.,CSASVGQTNTEAFF,TGCAGTGCTAGTGTTGGACAGACGAACACTGAAGCTTTCTTT
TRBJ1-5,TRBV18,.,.,CASSPSSNQPQHF,TGTGCCAGCTCACCAAGCAGCAATCAGCCCCAGCATTTT
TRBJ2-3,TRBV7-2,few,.,CASSSGADHTDTQYF,TGTGCCAGCAGCTCCGGGGCAGACCACACAGATACGCAGTATTTT
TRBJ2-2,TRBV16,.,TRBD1,CASSHTTGSTGELFF,TGTGCCAGCAGCCATACGACAGGGTCGACCGGGGAGCTGTTTTTT
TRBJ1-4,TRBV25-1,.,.,CASSEQWPATNEKLFF,TGTGCCAGCAGTGAACAGTGGCCGGCAACTAATGAAAAACTGTTTTTT
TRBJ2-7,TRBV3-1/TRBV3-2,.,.,CASSQVRGYEQYF,TGTGCCAGCAGCCAAGTCAGGGGTTACGAGCAGTACTTC
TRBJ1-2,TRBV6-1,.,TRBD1,CASSEGQGANYGYTF,TGTGCCAGCAGTGAAGGACAGGGGGCTAACTATGGCTACACCTTC
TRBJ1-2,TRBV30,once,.,CAWSLPGAYGYTF,TGTGCCTGGAGTTTGCCAGGGGCCTATGGCTACACCTTC
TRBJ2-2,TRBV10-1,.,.,CASSEAGERGELFF,TGCGCCAGCAGTGAGGCAGGGGAGCGAGGGGAGCTGTTTTTT